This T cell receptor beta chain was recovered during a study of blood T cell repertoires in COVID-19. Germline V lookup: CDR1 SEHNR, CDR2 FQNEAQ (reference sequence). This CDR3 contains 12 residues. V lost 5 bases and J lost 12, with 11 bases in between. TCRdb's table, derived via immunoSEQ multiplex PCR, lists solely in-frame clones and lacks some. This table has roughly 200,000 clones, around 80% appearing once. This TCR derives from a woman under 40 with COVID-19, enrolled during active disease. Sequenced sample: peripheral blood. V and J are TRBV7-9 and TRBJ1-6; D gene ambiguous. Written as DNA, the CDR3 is TGTGCCAGCAGCATCCCCGGGGAACCCCTCCACTTT. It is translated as CASSIPGEPLHF.